This T cell receptor beta chain originates from a study of human T cells and chemical hapten exposure. TCRdb fed the RACE reads into MiXCR, producing one record per CDR3 protein. The sample holds under 45,000 distinct CDR3 sequences; around a tenth are singletons and the top ten take less than 35%. With 1 base removed from V and 8 bases from J, the gap between germline ends came to 11 bases. CDR3 size: 14 residues. Per germline, CDR1 SEHNR and CDR2 FQNEAQ (reference sequence). Details on this clonotype: Its specificity is unknown.

Broader study findings: No change in TCRs above 1 in 1000 frequency was produced by DPC sensitization.

Time point in this sample: pre-sensitization, week 0. Indicated treatment: therapeutic diphenylcyclopropenone sensitization with weekly scalp DPC. Researchers extracted total RNA from unfractionated whole blood. Investigators collected blood before applying each patch test. This sequence joins TRBV7-9 and TRBJ1-4, with unresolved D. Material: whole blood, obtained in connection with sensitization to the hapten diphenylcyclopropenone (DPC). This clonotype was obtained from a man in his fifties with alopecia areata. Some clones in this sample may be carry-over from other donors' samples. CDR3 loop: CASSLVTLDEKLFF. CDR3 nucleotide sequence: TGTGCCAGCAGCTTAGTCACCTTAGACGAAAAACTGTTTTTT.